Given below is one T cell receptor (beta chain) in context. Its antigen specificity is not known. No base qualities exist here, and no much larger clone lies one base off it. These data belong to a study of blood T cell repertoires in COVID-19 (dated by TCRdb to 2018 to 2020). Turning to the overall study: The collaborator samples originated in the United States, Italy and Spain and spanned the acute and convalescent phases of COVID-19. The prospective study material was composed of cDNA or gDNA derived from T cells, B-cell-depleted T cells, or PBMCs. The dataset comprised deeply sampled blood TCRbeta repertoires from subjects exposed to, actively infected with, or recovered from COVID-19. The repertoires were made available in a free public database intended to serve as a resource for research on the immune response to SARS-CoV-2. Samples were obtained from the ongoing ImmuneRACE study (first 160 participants) and from about 1,300 subjects provided by 6 global collaborators. Nearly every sample came with metadata listing a de-identified subject ID, COVID-19 status, age in years and sex. HLA class I and class II types, where available, came from metadata supplied by the sample provider rather than from assay-based typing.

What the research found in general, with its limitations: The amount of clinical and demographic metadata varied by source and participant and was provided uncurated.

The immunoSEQ Assay, a bias-controlled multiplex PCR, was used to amplify TCRbeta CDR3 regions from genomic DNA. Per the source publication's procedure: Within the assay, amplification of reference gene primers was used to estimate how many nucleated cells each sample contained. To quantify the absolute abundance of each unique TCRbeta CDR3 rearrangement, sequence reads were collapsed and filtered. Productive Simpson clonality was computed per sample as the square root of Simpson's diversity index over productive rearrangements. TCRdb retrieved this table from immuneACCESS and kept in-frame rearrangements only. Not all clones are present; in checked studies, unresolved V genes account for under half, and no reason is known for the remainder. V, J and clone size derive from that table, while D and trimming were established from the DNA sequence. The sample table shows 11,000 to 15,000 clones, and 80% to 90% are seen once. Jointly, the top ten make up 2.5% to 3% of the sample.

The CDR3, from cysteine to phenylalanine, totals 14 residues. Only the CDR3 part of the read is kept: 42 bases, read in frame from the first base. The germline V gene provides CDR1 SGHTA and CDR2 FQGNSA. The trim is 0 bases for V and 8 bases for J, with a gap of 12 bases between the germline ends. Whole blood was collected in K2EDTA tubes by collaborating institutions according to the institutions' own protocols. For TCRbeta analysis, collaborator samples were shipped as frozen whole blood, as isolated PBMCs, or as DNA extracted from either sample type. The TCR comes from a human donor in a cohort sampled during active COVID-19. Sequencing input: peripheral blood. Recombination joined TRBV7-2 with TRBJ2-3; TRBD1 is a weak D gene call, 5 bases matching. The nucleotide sequence is TGTGCCAGCAGCTTAGCTACCCGTCAGGGTACGCAGTATTTT. It is translated as CASSLATRQGTQYF.